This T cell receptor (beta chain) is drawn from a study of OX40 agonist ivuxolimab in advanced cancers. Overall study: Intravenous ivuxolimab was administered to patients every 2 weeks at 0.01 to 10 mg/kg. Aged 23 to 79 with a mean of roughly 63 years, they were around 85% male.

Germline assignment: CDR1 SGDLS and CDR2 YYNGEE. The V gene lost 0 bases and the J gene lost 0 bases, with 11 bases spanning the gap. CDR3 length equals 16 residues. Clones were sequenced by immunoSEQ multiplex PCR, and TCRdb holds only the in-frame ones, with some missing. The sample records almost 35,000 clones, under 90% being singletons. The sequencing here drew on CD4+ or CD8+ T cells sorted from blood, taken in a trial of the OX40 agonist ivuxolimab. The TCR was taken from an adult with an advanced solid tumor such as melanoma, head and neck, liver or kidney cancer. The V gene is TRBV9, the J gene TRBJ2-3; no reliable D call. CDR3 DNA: TGTGCCAGCAGCGTAGGCGTCGGCGCTAGCACAGATACGCAGTATTTT. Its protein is CASSVGVGASTDTQYF.